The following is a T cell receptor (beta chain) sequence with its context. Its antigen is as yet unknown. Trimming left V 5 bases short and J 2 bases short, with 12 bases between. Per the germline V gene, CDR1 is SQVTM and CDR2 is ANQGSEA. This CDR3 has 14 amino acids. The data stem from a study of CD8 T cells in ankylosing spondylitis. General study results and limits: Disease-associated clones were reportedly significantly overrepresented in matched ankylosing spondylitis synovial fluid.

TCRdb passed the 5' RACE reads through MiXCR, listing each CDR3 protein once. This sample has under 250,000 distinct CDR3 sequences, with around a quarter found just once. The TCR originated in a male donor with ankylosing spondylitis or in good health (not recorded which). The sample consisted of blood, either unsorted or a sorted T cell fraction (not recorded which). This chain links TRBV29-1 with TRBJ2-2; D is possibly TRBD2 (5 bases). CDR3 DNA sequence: TGCAGCGTTTCCCGAGGGCTTAACACCGGGGAGCTGTTTTTT. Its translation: CSVSRGLNTGELFF.